Below are 10 T cell receptor beta chains sequenced from a single sample in a study of beta chain features in type 1 diabetes. General study points: Within each of all four CD4+ subsets, Type 1 diabetes patients had TCRB CDR3s that were moderately but significantly shorter.

Expressed TCRB transcripts were sequenced, since all the RNA that had been isolated was reverse transcribed. Assay: immunoSEQ multiplex PCR; the TCRdb copy retains only in-frame clones and omits some. Of hundreds of thousands of clones listed, roughly 13% are singletons. These receptors are not linked to any known antigen. The sample consisted of naive CD4+ T cells from blood. The receptors come from a man in his late teens or twenties with type 1 diabetes.

The sample holds a few counts of this clone. The CDR3 sequence: CASSPLGGDNEQFF. The CDR3, as DNA: TGTGCCAGCAGCCCCCTAGGGGGGGACAATGAGCAGTTCTTC. The V gene is TRBV14, the J gene TRBJ2-1, with a weak D call TRBD2 (7 bases). CDR3 length: 14 residues. Trimming removed 4 bases from V and 5 bases from J, with 12 bases in between. The V gene's germline CDR1 is SGHDN and CDR2 FVKESK.

The chain links TRBV7-9 to TRBJ2-1; no firm D call. This CDR3 spans 15 amino acids. Between the trimmed V and J ends, which lost 4 bases and 0 bases, there was a span of 10 bases. Germline-derived CDR1 and CDR2 are SEHNR and FQNEAQ (reference sequence). For the CDR3, the DNA is TGTGCCAGCAGCTCCTTATTGAGCTCCTACAATGAGCAGTTCTTC. Protein sequence: CASSSLLSSYNEQFF.

The J gene is TRBJ2-1, the V gene TRBV7-2, with TRBD2 identical over 9 bases. The CDR3 sequence is 17 residues long. Per germline, CDR1 SGHTA and CDR2 FQGNSA. V trimming: 5 bases; J trimming: 7 bases; junction bases outside the gene matches: 15. The CDR3 sequence: CASSPRAGGRPVNEQFF. In nucleotides, the CDR3 is TGTGCCAGCAGCCCGCGGGCGGGGGGGCGCCCGGTGAATGAGCAGTTCTTC. The full variable domain, its missing parts supplied by reference TRBV7-2 and TRBJ2-1, is GAGVSQSPSNKVTEKGKDVELRCDPISGHTALYWYRQSLGQGLEFLIYFQGNSAPDKSGLPSDRFSAERTGGSVSTLTIQRTQQEDSAVYLCASSPRAGGRPVNEQFFGPGTRLTVL.

The chain has TRBV6-1 and TRBJ1-5; unclear D gene. CDR1 MNHNS and CDR2 SASEGT come from the germline V gene. The CDR3 contains 14 residues. V lost 3 bases and J 2 bases, leaving 8 bases between the germline ends. For the CDR3, the DNA is TGTGCCAGCAGTGATTACTCGGGCAATCAGCCCCAGCATTTT. Its translation is CASSDYSGNQPQHF.

This sequence joins TRBV5-1 and TRBJ1-2, with a possible D match to TRBD1 (6 bases). Trimming shortened V by 3 bases and J by 6 bases, and 9 bases separated the two germline ends. The V gene's germline CDR1 is SGHRS and CDR2 YFSETQ. The CDR3 is 12 residues long. The CDR3 sequence is CASSYGQNGYTF. The CDR3, as DNA: TGCGCCAGCAGCTACGGACAGAATGGCTACACCTTC.

This clone has a handful of counts. This chain uses TRBV25-1 with TRBJ2-1; 8 bases line up with TRBD2. V dropped 2 bases and J dropped 5; count of bases not matched to a gene: 5. This CDR3 is built from 15 residues. Germline CDR1 MGHDK, CDR2 SYGVNS. In nucleotides, the CDR3 is TGTGCCAGCAGTGAACCCGGGACTAGAAACAATGAGCAGTTCTTC. Amino acid sequence: CASSEPGTRNNEQFF.

CDR3 amino acids: CAISDGVDTQYF. The CDR3 nucleotides are TGTGCCATCAGTGACGGGGTTGATACGCAGTATTTT. V usage is TRBV10-3 and J usage is TRBJ2-3, with D maybe TRBD2 (5 bases). CDR1 is ENHRY and CDR2 is SYGVKD in the germline V gene. The CDR3 contains 12 residues. Trimming cost V 3 bases and J 6 bases, with 7 bases left between them.

J is TRBJ1-2 and V is TRBV6-5; no definite D call. Trimming left V 6 bases short and J 4 bases short, with 18 bases between. The CDR3 spans 15 residues. CDR1 and CDR2 from the germline V gene are MNHEY and SVGAGI. The CDR3 DNA reads as TGTGCCAGCAGCCTAACTCCTGAGGCGGGCTATGGCTACACCTTC. Translated, it gives CASSLTPEAGYGYTF.

The chain is built from TRBV19 and TRBJ2-6; D not resolved. The V and J ends lost 3 bases and 0 bases respectively, with 6 bases between them. This CDR3 is built from 15 residues. CDR1 LNHDA and CDR2 SQIVND come from the germline V gene (reference sequence). CDR3: CASSIGDSGANVLTF. In nucleotides, the CDR3 is TGTGCCAGTAGTATCGGAGACTCTGGGGCCAACGTCCTGACTTTC.

The chain employs TRBV10-3 and TRBJ2-3; 12 bases are shared with TRBD1. The germline CDR1 and CDR2 sequences are ENHRY and SYGVKD. This CDR3 has 16 residues. The trim removed 5 bases at V and 1 base at J, leaving 4 bases unmatched. Here the CDR3 DNA reads TGTGCCATCAGTTCCGGGACAGGGGGCGGCACAGATACGCAGTATTTT. It yields the protein CAISSGTGGGTDTQYF.